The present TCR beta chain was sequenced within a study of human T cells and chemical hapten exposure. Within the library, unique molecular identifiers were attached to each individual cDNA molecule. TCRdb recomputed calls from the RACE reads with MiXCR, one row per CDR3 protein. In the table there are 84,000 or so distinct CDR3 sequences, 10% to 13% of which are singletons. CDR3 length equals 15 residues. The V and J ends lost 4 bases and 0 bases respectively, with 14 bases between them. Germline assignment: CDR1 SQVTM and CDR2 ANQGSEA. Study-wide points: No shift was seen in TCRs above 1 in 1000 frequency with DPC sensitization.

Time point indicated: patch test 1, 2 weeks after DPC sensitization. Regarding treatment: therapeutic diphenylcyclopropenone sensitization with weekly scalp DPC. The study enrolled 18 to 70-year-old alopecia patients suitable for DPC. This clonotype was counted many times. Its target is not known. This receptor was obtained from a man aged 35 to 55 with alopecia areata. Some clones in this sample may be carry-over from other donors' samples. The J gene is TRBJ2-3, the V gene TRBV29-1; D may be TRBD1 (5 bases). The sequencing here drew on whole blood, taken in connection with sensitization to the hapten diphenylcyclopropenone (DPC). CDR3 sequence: CSVVLGQLSTDTQYF. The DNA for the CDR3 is TGCAGCGTTGTTTTAGGACAACTAAGCACAGATACGCAGTATTTT.